This TCR beta chain was recorded in a study of T cell repertoires in cytomegalovirus infection. Study overall: Public TCR beta signatures were indicative of both CMV infection and a matching HLA type.

TCRdb used MiXCR to reprocess the reads, holding one entry per CDR3 protein. The table records approximately 490,000 distinct CDR3 sequences, about 11% of them present only once. Remarks on this clonotype: What it binds is not known.

Between the trimmed V and J ends, which lost 4 bases and 5 bases, there was a span of 11 bases. This CDR3 is built from 14 residues. Germline CDR1 reads ENHRY; CDR2 reads SYGVKD. Findings and caveats of the study: Carriers of CMV and the relevant HLA type were discriminated by public TCR beta frequency. Within the response measured ex vivo, HLA-C-restricted CMV-specific TCR beta clonotypes were dominant.

The V and J genes are TRBV10-3 and TRBJ1-4; weak D call: TRBD1 (5 bases). The receptor was isolated from a human donor in good health (CMV status not recorded). Some clones in this sample may be carry-over from other donors' samples. Sample: PBMCs. The DNA of the CDR3 is TGTGCCATCAGTGGAGGGACTTCCAATGAAAAACTGTTTTTT. It yields the protein CAISGGTSNEKLFF.